Following are 21 T cell receptor beta chains from one sample sequenced in a study of shared clonotypes between healthy human individuals. Some clones are missing from TCRdb's copy, which holds only in-frame ones; the method was immunoSEQ multiplex PCR. The sample carries under 1,100,000 clones, roughly 75% recorded once. Sequenced sample: memory CD4+ T cells sorted from blood. Noted subset: CD45RA-negative fraction. The receptor source for this set is a man between 18 and 29 years old in good health.

V usage is TRBV2 and J usage is TRBJ1-1, with unresolved D. V dropped 7 bases and J dropped 0 bases, with 9 bases sitting between them. The CDR3 runs 13 residues. Per the germline V gene, CDR1 is SNHLY and CDR2 is FYNNEI. The DNA for the CDR3 is TGTGCCAGCAAAACATACATGAACACTGAAGCTTTCTTT. Its protein is CASKTYMNTEAFF.

This clone was seen a single time. The rearrangement uses TRBV7-6 and TRBJ1-6, with 7 bases matching TRBD1. Germline CDR1 reads SGHVS; CDR2 reads FNYEAQ. The junction had 11 bases not matched to a gene; V was cut back by 5 bases and J by 10 bases. CDR3 length: 15 amino acids. The CDR3 protein is CASSDLGTVTSPLHF. CDR3 bases: TGTGCCAGCAGCGACCTCGGGACAGTTACCTCACCCCTCCACTTT.

This rearrangement joins TRBV5-6 to TRBJ2-3; maybe TRBD1 (8 bases). Germline CDR1 reads SGHDT; CDR2 reads YYEEEE. V shed 4 bases and J shed 1 base, with 13 bases lying between them. The CDR3 contains 15 residues. The DNA for the CDR3 is TGTGCCAGCAGCACAGCGGGACAGGGCACAGATACGCAGTATTTT. This encodes CASSTAGQGTDTQYF.

The chain is built from TRBV6-5 and TRBJ1-1; unclear D gene. The V and J ends lost 2 bases and 1 base respectively, with 8 bases between them. Germline-derived CDR1 and CDR2 are MNHEY and SVGAGI. This CDR3 has 14 residues. CDR3 sequence: CASSYSSSNTEAFF. The CDR3 DNA reads TGTGCCAGCAGTTACAGTTCTTCGAACACTGAAGCTTTCTTT.

The chain is built from TRBV28 and TRBJ1-2; possible D gene TRBD1, 5 bases. Germline CDR1 MDHEN, CDR2 SYDVKM. The V and J ends lost 3 bases and 4 bases respectively, with 18 bases between them. The CDR3 sequence is 16 residues long. The chain's CDR3 is CASSLEQGSLVYGYTF. The DNA of the CDR3 is TGTGCCAGCAGTTTGGAGCAGGGCTCGTTGGTCTATGGCTACACCTTC.

The rearrangement links TRBV29-1 to TRBJ2-3, with D tentatively TRBD1 or TRBD2 (7 bases each). V was pared by 6 bases and J by 2 bases, with 15 bases between. The CDR3 has 14 amino acids. Germline V CDR1 and CDR2: SQVTM, ANQGSEA. The DNA of the CDR3 is TGCAGCGTCCGGGGGGACAGTGACACAGATACGCAGTATTTT. It is translated as CSVRGDSDTDTQYF.

The gene calls are TRBV28 and TRBJ2-7; D assignment may be TRBD1 or TRBD2 (6 bases each). V lost 5 bases, J lost 3 bases, and 17 bases lay in between. The CDR3 is 15 amino acids. Looked up from germline, CDR1 is MDHEN and CDR2 is SYDVKM. The CDR3, as DNA: TGTGCCAGCAGTGATCGAGGCAGGGGAGGCTACGAGCAGTACTTC. Encoded protein: CASSDRGRGGYEQYF.

The CDR3 protein is CASRPGRNYNSPLHF. The CDR3 bases are TGTGCCAGCAGACCGGGACGGAATTATAATTCACCCCTCCACTTT. The rearrangement uses TRBV27 and TRBJ1-6, with TRBD1 as a possible D gene (5 bases). Trimming took 6 bases from V and 4 from J, leaving 13 bases between them. Germline lookup yields CDR1 MNHEY and CDR2 SMNVEV (reference sequence). The CDR3 has 15 amino acids.

The rearrangement uses TRBV5-6 and TRBJ2-5; TRBD2 matches at 10 bases. Looked up from germline, CDR1 is SGHDT and CDR2 is YYEEEE. Trimming took 6 bases from V and 0 from J; bases not matched to a gene: 5. CDR3 size: 15 residues. CDR3 nucleotide sequence: TGTGCCAGCATACTAGCGGGACTGTACCAAGAGACCCAGTACTTC. It encodes CASILAGLYQETQYF.

The chain is built from TRBV5-4 and TRBJ2-6; D possibly corresponds to TRBD1 (5 bases). Germline CDR1 SGHNT, CDR2 YYREEE (reference sequence). V lost 0 bases to trimming and J lost 4 bases, with 8 bases between them. The CDR3 consists of 15 residues. The CDR3 DNA reads as TGTGCCAGCAGCTTGGGCAAGGGGGGGGCCAACGTCCTGACTTTC. This encodes CASSLGKGGANVLTF.

V and J are TRBV5-8 and TRBJ2-5, with TRBD2 identical over 8 bases. Per germline, CDR1 SGHTS and CDR2 YDEGEE. The V gene end was trimmed by 3 bases and the J gene end by 4 bases; junction bases not matched to a gene: 5. The CDR3 length is 14 residues. The CDR3 is CASSSVSGGETQYF. The CDR3, as DNA: TGTGCCAGCAGCTCGGTGAGCGGGGGAGAGACCCAGTACTTC.

The chain employs TRBV29-1 and TRBJ1-1, with unresolved D. The germline V gene encodes CDR1 SQVTM and CDR2 ANQGSEA. This CDR3 region has 13 residues. Trimming removed 1 base from V and 2 bases from J, with 8 bases in between. CDR3 amino acids: CSVEAPSNTEAFF. The CDR3 DNA reads TGCAGCGTTGAAGCACCCTCTAACACTGAAGCTTTCTTT.

The chain links TRBV7-9 to TRBJ2-7; 9 positions match TRBD1. The CDR3 contains 13 residues. Per the germline V gene, CDR1 is SEHNR and CDR2 is FQNEAQ (reference sequence). V lost 6 bases to trimming and J lost 6 bases; unmatched junction nucleotides: 6. CDR3 in amino acids: CASRQGALSEQYF. CDR3 bases: TGTGCCAGCAGACAGGGGGCGCTGAGCGAGCAGTACTTC.

There are a few counts of this clone. V and J are TRBV15 and TRBJ1-1; D remains unclear. CDR1 and CDR2 from the germline V gene are LNHNV and YYDKDF (reference sequence). This CDR3 has 15 amino acids. The V end lost 0 bases, the J end lost 0 bases, and 8 bases lay between the germline ends. This chain's CDR3 is CATSREVTVNTEAFF. For the CDR3, the DNA is TGTGCCACCAGCAGAGAAGTAACAGTGAACACTGAAGCTTTCTTT. Combining the CDR3 with reference TRBV15 and TRBJ1-1 gives the whole variable domain DAMVIQNPRYQVTQFGKPVTLSCSQTLNHNVMYWYQQKSSQAPKLLFHYYDKDFNNEADTPDNFQSRRPNTSFCFLDIRSPGLGDTAMYLCATSREVTVNTEAFFGQGTRLTVV.

The DNA for the CDR3 is TGTGCCAGCAGCTTCGCCGGGCTCCCCTACAATGGCTACACCTTC. This sequence encodes CASSFAGLPYNGYTF. The chain has TRBV7-2 and TRBJ1-2, with D unresolved. CDR1 is SGHTA and CDR2 is FQGNSA in the germline V gene. This CDR3 contains 15 residues. V gave up 3 bases and J gave up 6 bases, with 17 bases separating them.

A note on this clone: Distinct nucleotide sequences in the sample also encode this CDR3. The CDR3 DNA is TGTGCCAGCAGCTTACCTGGTCAGCCCCAGCATTTT. This translates into CASSLPGQPQHF. The chain recombines TRBV7-9 with TRBJ1-5, with unresolved D. Germline lookup yields CDR1 SEHNR and CDR2 FQNEAQ (reference sequence). This CDR3 region has 12 residues. V was cut by 2 bases and J by 6 bases, with 5 bases left in between.

The rearrangement uses TRBV5-1 and TRBJ2-5; D gene unclear. The CDR3 has 14 amino acids. With 4 bases removed from V and 5 bases from J, the gap between germline ends came to 15 bases. Germline V gene data show CDR1 as SGHRS and CDR2 as YFSETQ. CDR3: CASSRRPNYETQYF. The CDR3 DNA reads as TGCGCCAGCAGCCGCCGTCCGAACTACGAGACCCAGTACTTC.

V is TRBV6-6 and J is TRBJ2-3; TRBD2 is a possible D gene (6 bases). Germline V CDR1 and CDR2: MNHNY, SVGAGI (reference sequence). The CDR3 totals 16 residues. With 2 bases removed from V and 0 bases from J, the gap between germline ends came to 12 bases. In nucleotides, the CDR3 is TGTGCCAGCAGTTACGGGGACTTCACTAGCACAGATACGCAGTATTTT. Its protein product is CASSYGDFTSTDTQYF.

The chain uses TRBV7-2 and TRBJ1-5; a possible D gene is TRBD1 (5 bases). CDR3 length: 14 residues. Trimming took off 4 bases at V and 6 bases at J, with 13 bases between the two ends. Germline CDR1 is SGHTA and CDR2 is FQGNSA. This CDR3 reads CASSSGPVVQPQHF. The CDR3 DNA sequence: TGTGCCAGCAGCTCGGGACCCGTCGTTCAGCCCCAGCATTTT.

Here the CDR3 reads CASSPSTGGAETQYF. CDR3 bases: TGCGCCAGCAGCCCATCGACAGGGGGCGCGGAGACCCAGTACTTC. This rearrangement joins TRBV5-1 to TRBJ2-5, with 10 bases matching TRBD1. The germline gives CDR1 SGHRS, CDR2 YFSETQ. The junction had 8 bases not matched to a gene; V was cut back by 4 bases and J by 5 bases. The CDR3 covers 15 residues.

This rearrangement joins TRBV9 to TRBJ1-2; TRBD1 is a possible D gene (6 bases). V lost 4 bases, J lost 8 bases, and 24 bases lay in between. The germline V gene encodes CDR1 SGDLS and CDR2 YYNGEE. The CDR3 contains 16 residues. The CDR3 spells CASSPHLQQGLGGYTF. Here the CDR3 DNA reads TGTGCCAGCAGCCCACATTTGCAACAGGGTTTGGGGGGCTACACCTTC.